This is a list of T cell receptor beta chains from one sample in a study of OX40 agonist ivuxolimab in advanced cancers. Assay used: immunoSEQ multiplex PCR; TCRdb lists only in-frame clones, some missing. The table shows more than 55,000 clones, with 75% to 90% occurring only once. The sample was CD4+ or CD8+ T cells sorted from blood, taken in a trial of the OX40 agonist ivuxolimab. The receptors here all came from an adult with an advanced solid tumor such as melanoma, head and neck, liver or kidney cancer. The CDR3 runs from the conserved cysteine through the conserved F or W. The order of the fields is V gene, clone size, J gene, D gene, CDR3 DNA, CDR3 protein. The D gene is left open where the match is weak. A clone size is listed for some rows: how often the clone was seen (once, few, many), or a class if it is expanded.

v_gene: TRBV11-3
abundance: NA
j_gene: TRBJ2-3
d_gene: NA
CDR3nt: TGTGCCAGCAGCTTAGGGGTAGATACGCAGTATTTT
CDR3aa: CASSLGVDTQYF

v_gene: TRBV9
abundance: few
j_gene: TRBJ2-5
d_gene: NA
CDR3nt: TGTGCCAGCAGCTTTGGTGCCCAAGAGACCCAGTACTTC
CDR3aa: CASSFGAQETQYF

v_gene: TRBV14
abundance: NA
j_gene: TRBJ2-7
d_gene: TRBD2
CDR3nt: TGTGCCAGCAGCCTGGGACTAGCGCCGACCTACGAGCAGTACTTC
CDR3aa: CASSLGLAPTYEQYF

v_gene: TRBV2
abundance: NA
j_gene: TRBJ1-2
d_gene: NA
CDR3nt: TGTGCCAGCAGAGCGGACCTGGGGCATGGCTACACCTTC
CDR3aa: CASRADLGHGYTF

v_gene: TRBV28
abundance: NA
j_gene: TRBJ2-1
d_gene: TRBD1
CDR3nt: TGTGCCAGCATCACCGGGACAGGGGACAATGAGCAGTTCTTC
CDR3aa: CASITGTGDNEQFF

v_gene: TRBV7-8
abundance: NA
j_gene: TRBJ1-2
d_gene: NA
CDR3nt: TGTGCCAGCAGCTTGGGGGGCGCGGTTGGCTACACCTTC
CDR3aa: CASSLGGAVGYTF

v_gene: TRBV5-6
abundance: NA
j_gene: TRBJ1-1
d_gene: NA
CDR3nt: TGTGCCAGCAGCACCGGTATGAACACTGAAGCTTTCTTT
CDR3aa: CASSTGMNTEAFF

v_gene: TRBV19
abundance: medium-sized
j_gene: TRBJ1-1
d_gene: NA
CDR3nt: TGTGCCAGTAGCTACGCCGACACTGAAGCTTTCTTT
CDR3aa: CASSYADTEAFF

v_gene: TRBV4-1
abundance: NA
j_gene: TRBJ2-5
d_gene: NA
CDR3nt: TGCGCCAGCAGCCAAGCGGTGAGGGCCCAAGAGACCCAGTACTTC
CDR3aa: CASSQAVRAQETQYF

v_gene: TRBV6-6
abundance: NA
j_gene: TRBJ2-1
d_gene: NA
CDR3nt: TGTGCCAGCAGGGACAGTAGCTCCTACAATGAGCAGTTCTTC
CDR3aa: CASRDSSSYNEQFF

v_gene: TRBV4-2
abundance: few
j_gene: TRBJ1-6
d_gene: TRBD1
CDR3nt: TGTGCCAGCAGCCAAGGGGTGGGGGACAGTCTTTCACCCCTCCACTTT
CDR3aa: CASSQGVGDSLSPLHF

v_gene: TRBV19
abundance: NA
j_gene: TRBJ2-5
d_gene: NA
CDR3nt: TGTGCCAGTCCCATTATTCCCGGGACAGCGGGGACCCAGTACTTC
CDR3aa: CASPIIPGTAGTQYF

v_gene: TRBV10-1
abundance: NA
j_gene: TRBJ1-3
d_gene: NA
CDR3nt: TGCGCCAGCAGTTCCGCAGGAGACTCTGGAAACACCATATATTTT
CDR3aa: CASSSAGDSGNTIYF

v_gene: TRBV19
abundance: NA
j_gene: TRBJ2-1
d_gene: NA
CDR3nt: TGTGCCAGTACCGCACACCCTATCTACAATGAGCAGTTCTTC
CDR3aa: CASTAHPIYNEQFF

v_gene: TRBV11-2
abundance: once
j_gene: TRBJ2-7
d_gene: TRBD2
CDR3nt: TGTGCCAGCAGCTGGGGACTAGCGGAGAACTACGAGCAGTACTTC
CDR3aa: CASSWGLAENYEQYF

v_gene: TRBV15
abundance: NA
j_gene: TRBJ1-5
d_gene: NA
CDR3nt: TGTGCCACCAGCCGGCTGGACACTCTGACTAGCAATCAGCCCCAGCATTTT
CDR3aa: CATSRLDTLTSNQPQHF

v_gene: TRBV9
abundance: NA
j_gene: TRBJ2-2
d_gene: NA
CDR3nt: TGTGCCAGCAGCGTAGGGCTCAGGGTCGGGAACACCGGGGAGCTGTTTTTT
CDR3aa: CASSVGLRVGNTGELFF